The rows below give T cell receptor beta chains drawn from one sample of a study of regulatory T cells in long-lasting Graves disease. One entry per CDR3 protein results from TCRdb running MiXCR on the multiplex PCR reads. Here the sample spans 400,000 to 500,000 distinct CDR3 sequences, about 22% being singletons. Sequencing used peripheral blood mononuclear cells (PBMCs), obtained when the disease was refractory, from a patient treated with antithyroid drugs. Receptor source: a female donor with Graves disease. Each CDR3 is given with its conserved first and last residue. A D gene is named only where the DNA matches it firmly. Where a row states a size, it is once, few, many or the class of an expanded clone; other rows omit it.

clone_size,d_call,j_call,v_call,cdr3_nt,cdr3_aa
-,-,TRBJ1-5,TRBV29-1,TGCAGCGTTCTGGCCTCTTGGGGTCAGCCCCAGCATTTT,CSVLASWGQPQHF
-,-,TRBJ2-7,TRBV13,TGTGCCAGCAGCTTATCCGCCGGGCTAAACTACGAGCAGTACTTC,CASSLSAGLNYEQYF
many,-,TRBJ2-5,TRBV7-2,TGTGCCAGCAGCCGGATGGGGGAGCAAGAGACCCAGTACTTC,CASSRMGEQETQYF
many,-,TRBJ2-5,TRBV11-2,TGTGCCAGCAGCTTAGTCGTTGGAGTCGAAGGGACCCAGTACTTC,CASSLVVGVEGTQYF
few,TRBD1,TRBJ1-6,TRBV6-2/TRBV6-3,TGTGCCAGCAGTTTAGTTGGACAGGATGGTTCACCCCTCCACTTT,CASSLVGQDGSPLHF
-,TRBD2,TRBJ2-2,TRBV6-1,TGTGCCAGCAGAGTTAGCGGGGGCTGGAGCGGGGAGCTGTTTTTT,CASRVSGGWSGELFF
many,-,TRBJ1-5,TRBV6-5,TGTGCCAGCAGTTTTCAGGCGGTGGGGCAGCCCCAGCATTTT,CASSFQAVGQPQHF
-,-,TRBJ2-2,TRBV29-1,TGCAGCACGATTCGGGGGTCCGGGGAGCTGTTTTTT,CSTIRGSGELFF
few,-,TRBJ1-5,TRBV9,TGTGCCAGCGGGGGGGATCAGCCCCAGCATTTT,CASGGDQPQHF
many,TRBD1,TRBJ1-1,TRBV12-3/TRBV12-4,TGTGCCAGCAGTTTAGCGCAGGGGGCGGCGGACACTGAAGCTTTCTTT,CASSLAQGAADTEAFF
many,-,TRBJ1-1,TRBV6-2/TRBV6-3,TGTGCCAGCAGTTACTCGCGTTCCCTGGAGGGGAACACTGAAGCTTTCTTT,CASSYSRSLEGNTEAFF
few,TRBD2,TRBJ2-7,TRBV5-1,TGCGCCAGCAGCTTACAGCCACTCCGGCTCGGGCTAGCGGGTTCCTACGAGCAGTACTTC,CASSLQPLRLGLAGSYEQYF
-,-,TRBJ1-5,TRBV20-1,TGCAGTGCTATTGGGGGTTTCTTAAGTCAGCCCCAGCATTTT,CSAIGGFLSQPQHF
-,-,TRBJ2-5,TRBV5-1,TGCGCCAGCAGCTTGGATCCTAGGAAAGAGACCCAGTACTTC,CASSLDPRKETQYF
few,-,TRBJ2-7,TRBV7-9,TGTGCCAGCAGCTCGACAGATTGGGAAGAGCAGTACTTC,CASSSTDWEEQYF
-,-,TRBJ2-3,TRBV6-2/TRBV6-3,TGTGCCAGCAGTGTTGGGGACCTCACAGATACGCAGTATTTT,CASSVGDLTDTQYF
many,TRBD2,TRBJ2-5,TRBV28,TGTGCCAGCAGTTGGGGCGGGGGTCCGGAGACCCAGTACTTC,CASSWGGGPETQYF
-,-,TRBJ1-2,TRBV7-9,TGTGCCAGCAGCTTAGCGTATACGAGTAACTATGGCTACACCTTC,CASSLAYTSNYGYTF
few,TRBD1,TRBJ2-5,TRBV7-7,TGTGCTAGCAGCAACTACCGGGACAGGGGGTACCAAGAGACCCAGTACTTC,CASSNYRDRGYQETQYF
-,-,TRBJ2-5,TRBV5-4,TGTGCCAGCAGCTTTTCCTCGGGTCACGAGACCCAGTACTTC,CASSFSSGHETQYF
-,-,TRBJ2-2,TRBV24-1,TGTGCCACCAGTGATTCCGGGACGGGGCTTACCGGGGAGCTGTTTTTT,CATSDSGTGLTGELFF
-,-,TRBJ2-3,TRBV7-9,TGTGCCAGCAGCTTAGCTGGGCAGGCAGATACGCAGTATTTT,CASSLAGQADTQYF
-,-,TRBJ2-5,TRBV5-4,TGTGCCAGCAGCGTGGACGGAGAAGAGACCCAGTACTTC,CASSVDGEETQYF
-,-,TRBJ2-6,TRBV6-2/TRBV6-3,TGTGCCAGCAAGGTCCCTGGGGCCAACGTCCTGACTTTC,CASKVPGANVLTF
-,TRBD2,TRBJ2-7,TRBV20-1,TGCAGTGTTCGGACTAGCGGGAGGCCTGACTCCTACGAGCAGTACTTC,CSVRTSGRPDSYEQYF
-,-,TRBJ1-1,TRBV30,TGTGCCTGGATGAGCCGGGTGAACACTGAAGCTTTCTTT,CAWMSRVNTEAFF
-,TRBD1,TRBJ1-2,TRBV20-1,TGCAGTGCCACACAGGGGGCGAGCAACTATGGCTACACCTTC,CSATQGASNYGYTF
many,TRBD1,TRBJ1-5,TRBV19,TGTGCCAGTAGTCCGTGGACAGGGGTTAGCAATCAGCCCCAGCATTTT,CASSPWTGVSNQPQHF
many,TRBD1,TRBJ2-7,TRBV27,TGTGCCAGCAGTTTCCGGAGACAGGGGACCCACGAGCAGTACTTC,CASSFRRQGTHEQYF
few,TRBD1,TRBJ1-6,TRBV27,TGTGCCAGCAGTTTCCTCGGGACAGGGCTTTACTCACCCCTCCACTTT,CASSFLGTGLYSPLHF
few,-,TRBJ2-2,TRBV7-9,TGTGCCGGAACCTCCGGGACACCGAACACCGGGGAGCTGTTTTTT,CAGTSGTPNTGELFF
many,-,TRBJ1-2,TRBV2,TGTGCCAGCAGTGATCAGGGAAACTATGGCTACACCTTC,CASSDQGNYGYTF
many,-,TRBJ1-2,TRBV2,TGTGCCAGCAGTGAAGTGGCAGGACCAACCTATGGCTACACCTTC,CASSEVAGPTYGYTF
-,TRBD1,TRBJ1-6,TRBV19,TGTGCCAGTAGCCAGGGGGACGGCTCACCCCTCCACTTT,CASSQGDGSPLHF
few,TRBD1,TRBJ2-7,TRBV29-1,TGCAGCGTTGAAGAAGGACAGGGTAACTACGAGCAGTACTTC,CSVEEGQGNYEQYF
-,-,TRBJ1-2,TRBV9,TGTGCCAGCAGCGTAGCGGGAGGGCCCAACTATGGCTACACCTTC,CASSVAGGPNYGYTF
many,TRBD2,TRBJ2-7,TRBV28,TGTGCCAGCAGTCCCCACTCCGCATCTAGCGGGGACGAGCAGTACTTC,CASSPHSASSGDEQYF
few,TRBD1,TRBJ2-7,TRBV20-1,TGCAGTGCTAGGGAAGACAGGGCAATTCCCTACGAGCAGTACTTC,CSAREDRAIPYEQYF
-,-,TRBJ2-7,TRBV7-2,TGTGCCAGCAGCCCCGGCGCGAACCTAGCCTACGAGCAGTACTTC,CASSPGANLAYEQYF
-,-,TRBJ1-5,TRBV19,TGTGCCAGTAGTATAGAAACAAATCAGCCCCAGCATTTT,CASSIETNQPQHF
many,-,TRBJ2-2,TRBV12-3/TRBV12-4,TGTGCCAGCAGTTTAGTGGGGCCCGTCACCGGGGAGCTGTTTTTT,CASSLVGPVTGELFF
many,-,TRBJ1-1,TRBV12-3/TRBV12-4,TGTGCCAGCAGTTTAACGGGGGGGCCCACTGAAGCTTTCTTT,CASSLTGGPTEAFF
many,-,TRBJ2-7,TRBV20-1,TGCAGTGCTAGAGATGTGGGAACCATGCGTATCGAGCAGTACTTC,CSARDVGTMRIEQYF
many,TRBD1,TRBJ2-7,TRBV6-1,TGTGCCAGCAGCTGGGGACAGGGGTACGAGCAGTACTTC,CASSWGQGYEQYF
-,-,TRBJ2-2,TRBV12-3/TRBV12-4,TGTGCCAGCAGTTTCGGACCTGGGGAGCTGTTTTTT,CASSFGPGELFF
few,-,TRBJ1-1,TRBV6-2/TRBV6-3,TGTGCCAGCAGTTACTCTTACAGGGTCGACACTGAAGCTTTCTTT,CASSYSYRVDTEAFF
-,TRBD2,TRBJ2-7,TRBV27,TGTGCCAGCAGTTTTAGCGGGACAACCTACGAGCAGTACTTC,CASSFSGTTYEQYF
-,-,TRBJ1-5,TRBV6-2/TRBV6-3,TGTGCCAGCAGAGCCCTTATGGGCAATCAGCCCCAGCATTTT,CASRALMGNQPQHF
-,TRBD2,TRBJ2-7,TRBV7-9,TGTGCCAGCAGCTTTCTTAGCGGGAGCTCCTACGAGCAGTACTTC,CASSFLSGSSYEQYF
-,-,TRBJ1-4,TRBV5-1,TGCGCCTGCAGCTTTCAAGGGGAAGACGGAAAACTGTTTTTT,CACSFQGEDGKLFF
-,TRBD1,TRBJ1-5,TRBV9,TGTGCCAGCAGCCCTGGACAGGGGGAGGAAGGTCAGCCCCAGCATTTT,CASSPGQGEEGQPQHF
-,TRBD1,TRBJ1-2,TRBV6-2/TRBV6-3,TGTGCCAGCAGGCCGACAGGGGGTCTCTATGGCTACACCTTC,CASRPTGGLYGYTF
many,-,TRBJ1-2,TRBV2,TGTGCCAGCAACCCCGGTGGAGGGGAGGTCAACTATGGCTACACCTTC,CASNPGGGEVNYGYTF
many,-,TRBJ2-5,TRBV14,TGTGCCAGCAGCCATCTGGACCAAGAGACCCAGTACTTC,CASSHLDQETQYF
many,-,TRBJ1-4,TRBV12-3/TRBV12-4,TGTGCCAGCAGTCAGGGTAAAGAAAAACTGTTTTTT,CASSQGKEKLFF